This is a list of T cell receptor beta chains from one sample in a study of blood T cells in healthy people across ages. TCRdb re-called the 5' RACE reads through MiXCR, storing one row per CDR3 protein. The repertoire holds about 680,000 distinct CDR3 sequences, with 45% to 50% as singletons. Material for sequencing was blood. These receptors all come from an older woman in good health. The conserved cysteine and the conserved F or W are not part of the CDR3 here. The size field is filled for only some rows; it gives once, few, many or a size class.

CDR3aa,j_gene,abundance,len,v_gene
ASSFDSNYGYT,TRBJ1-2,few,11,TRBV7-3
SVEGLVGVADTQY,TRBJ2-3,once,13,TRBV29-1
ASSRGIENIQY,TRBJ2-4,.,11,TRBV12-3/TRBV12-4
ASSRGSDDYGYT,TRBJ1-2,.,12,TRBV5-1
ASSRPGQLGNTIY,TRBJ1-3,.,13,TRBV7-2
SAKTGTPGMDEQF,TRBJ2-1,.,13,TRBV20-1
ASSSGGSVETQY,.,few,12,TRBV7-9
ASSQDRGQEAF,TRBJ1-1,.,11,TRBV14
ASSLGGTSGIGGEQF,TRBJ2-1,.,15,TRBV5-1
SVRRRSSYNEQY,.,.,12,TRBV29-1
ASSQWAGSTDTQY,TRBJ2-3,.,13,TRBV16
ASSSGRPTHSPLH,TRBJ1-6,few,13,TRBV5-6
SVEGVMNTDTQY,TRBJ2-3,.,12,TRBV29-1